This record concerns one T cell receptor (beta chain) sequence. TCRdb's copy holds only in-frame clones and misses some; the assay was immunoSEQ multiplex PCR. The profile shows about 17,000 clones, roughly 84% of them singletons. The source of the sample is a study of T cell changes during pregnancy in multiple sclerosis. The germline gives CDR1 SGHRS, CDR2 YFSETQ. The V and J ends lost 1 base and 2 bases respectively, with 4 bases between them. The CDR3 is 12 residues long. Source: CD8+ T cells from peripheral blood mononuclear cells, taken in the third trimester of pregnancy. This TCR derives from a female donor in good health, enrolled as a control in a pregnancy study. The V and J genes are TRBV5-1 and TRBJ2-7; D is unclear. The CDR3, as DNA: TGCGCCAGCAGCTTGTCTCCCTACGAGCAGTACTTC. It codes for CASSLSPYEQYF.